This entry lists 7 T cell receptor beta chains sequenced from one sample in a study of CXCR3-negative and CXCR3-positive naive CD8 T cells. Their antigen targets remain unknown. Via 5' RACE with UMI labels, TRB cDNA libraries were prepared. TCRdb derives one entry per CDR3 protein from the 5' RACE reads, leaving out DNA. The data show approximately 100,000 distinct CDR3 sequences, and the top ten clones hold around 0.38%. Study outcomes and limitations: CXCR3-negative naive cells had less hydrophobic TRB CDR3s than did CXCR3-positive naive cells.

What was sequenced was naive CXCR3+ CD8+ T cells from blood. The subset was: CD45RO-CCR7+CD27+CD95- naive CD8+ T cells expressing CXCR3 (TNR3+). The receptors here all came from a human donor in good health. Some clones in this sample may be carry-over from other donors' samples.

The chain is built from TRBV15 and TRBJ2-1; TCRdb calls TRBD1, which cannot be checked without DNA. The germline gives CDR1 LNHNV, CDR2 YYDKDF (reference sequence). The CDR3 consists of 13 residues. CDR3 sequence: CATSSRGGNEQFF.

This CDR3 reads CASSPGLARDTQYF. The V call is TRBV12-3 or TRBV12-4, the J call TRBJ2-3; TCRdb designates TRBD1, a call that cannot be tested without DNA. The CDR3 consists of 14 residues.

The chain links TRBV19 to TRBJ2-7; there is no DNA to check the TCRdb D call of TRBD2. CDR3 length: 15 residues. The V gene's germline CDR1 is LNHDA and CDR2 SQIVND (reference sequence). The CDR3 here is CASSSGLAEHYEQYF.

This rearrangement joins TRBV7-9 to TRBJ2-7; lacking DNA, the TRBD2 call made by TCRdb goes unchecked. This CDR3 contains 16 residues. Germline loops: CDR1 SEHNR, CDR2 FQNEAQ (reference sequence). The CDR3: CASSLGSGIDSYEQYF.

V usage is TRBV29-1 and J usage is TRBJ2-7. This CDR3 is built from 11 residues. Germline CDR1 reads SQVTM; CDR2 reads ANQGSEA. CDR3 residues: CSVGTVYEQYF.

The chain uses TRBV20-1 and TRBJ1-1; the D call of TRBD1 rests on TCRdb alone, since no DNA is present to check it. This CDR3 comprises 15 residues. Germline CDR1 DFQATT, CDR2 SNEGSKA (reference sequence). CDR3 sequence: CSAPPPGQGSTEAFF.

This sequence joins TRBV10-3 and TRBJ2-2; TCRdb reports TRBD2, a call that lacks DNA to check it against. Germline CDR1 is ENHRY and CDR2 is SYGVKD. This CDR3 contains 16 residues. The CDR3 sequence: CAISELAGGNTGELFF.